The entry below describes one T cell receptor (beta chain). What it binds is unknown. MiXCR, run by TCRdb on the 5' RACE reads, gives a single entry per CDR3 protein. This table has more than 45,000 distinct CDR3 sequences, more than 25% appearing once. The CDR3 spans 11 residues. The ends were cut back, 3 bases at V and 11 bases at J, with 13 bases in the middle. Germline CDR1 is DFQATT and CDR2 is SNEGSKA (reference sequence). General study findings and limits: Tumor Treg TCRs overlapped most with tumor naive CD4+ cells.

The rearrangement uses TRBV20-1 and TRBJ1-1; D remains ambiguous. The source of this sequence is a female donor with breast cancer. Sample: tumor-infiltrating memory CD4+ T cells sorted from the breast tumor. Documented subset: memory CD4+ T cells, CD4+CD45RO+CD25-. The CDR3 spells CSASPPNIAFF. The CDR3 coding sequence is TGCAGTGCTAGTCCCCCTAATATTGCTTTCTTT.